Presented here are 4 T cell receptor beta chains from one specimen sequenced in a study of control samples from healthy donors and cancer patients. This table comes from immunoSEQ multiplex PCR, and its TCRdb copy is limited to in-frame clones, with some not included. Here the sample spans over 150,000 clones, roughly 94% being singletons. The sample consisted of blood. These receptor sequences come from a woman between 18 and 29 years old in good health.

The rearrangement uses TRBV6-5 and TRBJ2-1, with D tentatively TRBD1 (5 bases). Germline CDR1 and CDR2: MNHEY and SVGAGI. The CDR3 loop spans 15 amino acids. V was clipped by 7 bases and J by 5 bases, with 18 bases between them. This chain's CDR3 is CASNLGQGRNNEQFF. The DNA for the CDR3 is TGTGCCAGCAACCTAGGCCAGGGTCGTAACAATGAGCAGTTCTTC.

CDR3 residues: CSVEELNTEAFF. CDR3 DNA sequence: TGCAGCGTTGAAGAGTTGAACACTGAAGCTTTCTTT. V is TRBV29-1 and J is TRBJ1-1; D gene unclear. V lost 0 bases, J lost 0 bases, and 2 bases lay in between. Looked up from germline, CDR1 is SQVTM and CDR2 is ANQGSEA. The CDR3 has 12 residues.

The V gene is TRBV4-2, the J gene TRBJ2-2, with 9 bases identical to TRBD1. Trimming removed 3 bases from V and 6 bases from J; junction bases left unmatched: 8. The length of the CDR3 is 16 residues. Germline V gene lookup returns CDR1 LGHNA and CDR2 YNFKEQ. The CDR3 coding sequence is TGTGCCAGCAGCCAGTTAGGGGGACAGGGTTCCGGGGAGCTGTTTTTT. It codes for CASSQLGGQGSGELFF.

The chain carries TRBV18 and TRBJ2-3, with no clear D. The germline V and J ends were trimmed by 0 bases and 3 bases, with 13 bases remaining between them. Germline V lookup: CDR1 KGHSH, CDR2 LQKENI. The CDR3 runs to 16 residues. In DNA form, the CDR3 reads TGTGCCAGCTCACCACCGTCAGGTTCTCCGACAGATACGCAGTATTTT. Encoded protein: CASSPPSGSPTDTQYF.